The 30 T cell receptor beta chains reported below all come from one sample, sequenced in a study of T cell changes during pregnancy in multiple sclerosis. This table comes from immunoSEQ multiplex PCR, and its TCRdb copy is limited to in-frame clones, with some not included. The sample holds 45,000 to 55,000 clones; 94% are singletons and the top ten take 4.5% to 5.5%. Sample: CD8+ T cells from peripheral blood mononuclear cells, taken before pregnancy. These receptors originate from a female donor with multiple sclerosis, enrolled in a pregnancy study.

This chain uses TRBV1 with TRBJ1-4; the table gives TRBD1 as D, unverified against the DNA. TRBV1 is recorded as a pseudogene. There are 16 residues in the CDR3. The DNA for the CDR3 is TGCACCAGCAGCCAAGAGCCGGGACAGGGCCCAGAAAAACTGTTTTTT. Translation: CTSSQEPGQGPEKLFF.

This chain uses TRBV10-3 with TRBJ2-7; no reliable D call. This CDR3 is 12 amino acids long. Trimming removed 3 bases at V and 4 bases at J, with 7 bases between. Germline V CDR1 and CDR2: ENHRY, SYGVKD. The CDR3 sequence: CAISDIKYEQYF. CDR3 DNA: TGTGCCATCAGTGATATTAAATACGAGCAGTACTTC.

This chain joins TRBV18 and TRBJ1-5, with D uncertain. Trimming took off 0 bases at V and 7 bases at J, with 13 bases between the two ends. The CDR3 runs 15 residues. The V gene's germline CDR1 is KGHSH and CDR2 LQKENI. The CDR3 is CASSPPSGFDQPQHF. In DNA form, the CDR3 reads TGTGCCAGCTCACCACCGTCGGGTTTTGACCAGCCCCAGCATTTT.

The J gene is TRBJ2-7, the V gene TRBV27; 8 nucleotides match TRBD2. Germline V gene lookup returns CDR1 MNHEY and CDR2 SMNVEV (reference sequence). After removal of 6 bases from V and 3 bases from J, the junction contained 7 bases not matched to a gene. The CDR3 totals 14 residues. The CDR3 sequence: CASSLAGSNYEQYF. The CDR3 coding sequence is TGTGCCAGCAGCTTAGCGGGGTCAAACTACGAGCAGTACTTC.

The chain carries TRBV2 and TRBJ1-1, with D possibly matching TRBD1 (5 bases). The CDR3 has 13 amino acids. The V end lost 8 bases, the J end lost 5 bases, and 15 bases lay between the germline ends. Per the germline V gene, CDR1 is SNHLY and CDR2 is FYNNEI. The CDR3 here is CASPGGEMTEAFF. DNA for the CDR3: TGTGCCAGCCCCGGGGGTGAGATGACTGAAGCTTTCTTT.

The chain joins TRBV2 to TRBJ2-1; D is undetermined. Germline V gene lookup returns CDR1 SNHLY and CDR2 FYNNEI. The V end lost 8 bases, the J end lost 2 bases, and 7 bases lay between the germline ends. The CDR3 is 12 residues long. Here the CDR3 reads CASQRPYNEQFF. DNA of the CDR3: TGTGCCAGCCAGAGGCCCTACAATGAGCAGTTCTTC.

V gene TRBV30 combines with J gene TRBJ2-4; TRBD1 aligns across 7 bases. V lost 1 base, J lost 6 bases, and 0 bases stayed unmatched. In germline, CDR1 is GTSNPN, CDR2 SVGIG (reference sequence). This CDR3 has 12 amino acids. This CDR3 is CAWSGQGNIQYF. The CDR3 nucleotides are TGTGCCTGGAGTGGACAGGGAAACATTCAGTACTTC. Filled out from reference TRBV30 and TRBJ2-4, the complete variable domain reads SQTIHQWPATLVQPVGSPLSLECTVEGTSNPNLYWYRQAAGRGLQLLFYSVGIGQISSEVPQNLSASRPQDRQFILSSKKLLLSDSGFYLCAWSGQGNIQYFGAGTRLSVL.

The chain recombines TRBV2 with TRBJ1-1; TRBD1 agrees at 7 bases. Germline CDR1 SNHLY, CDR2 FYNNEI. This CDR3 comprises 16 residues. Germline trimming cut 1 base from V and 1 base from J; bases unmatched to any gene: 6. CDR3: CASSEEDRPENTEAFF. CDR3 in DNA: TGTGCCAGCAGTGAAGAGGACAGGCCGGAGAACACTGAAGCTTTCTTT.

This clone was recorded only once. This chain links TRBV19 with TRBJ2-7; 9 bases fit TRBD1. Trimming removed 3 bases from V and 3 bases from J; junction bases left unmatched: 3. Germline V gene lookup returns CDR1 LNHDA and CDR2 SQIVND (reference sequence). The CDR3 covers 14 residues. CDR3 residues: CASSIGTGLYEQYF. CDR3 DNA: TGTGCCAGTAGTATCGGGACAGGGCTCTACGAGCAGTACTTC.

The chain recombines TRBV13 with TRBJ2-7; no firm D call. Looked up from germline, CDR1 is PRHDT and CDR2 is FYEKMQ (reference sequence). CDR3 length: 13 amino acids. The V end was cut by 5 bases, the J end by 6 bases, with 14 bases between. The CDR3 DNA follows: TGTGCCAGCAGCCTGGGTCGAGGCGGCGAGCAGTACTTC. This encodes CASSLGRGGEQYF.

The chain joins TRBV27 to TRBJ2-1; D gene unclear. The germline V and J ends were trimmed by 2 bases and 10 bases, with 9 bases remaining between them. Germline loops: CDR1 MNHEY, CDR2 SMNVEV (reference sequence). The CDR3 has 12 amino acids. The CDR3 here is CASSLRSKEQFF. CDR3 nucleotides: TGTGCCAGCAGTTTACGGAGCAAAGAGCAGTTCTTC.

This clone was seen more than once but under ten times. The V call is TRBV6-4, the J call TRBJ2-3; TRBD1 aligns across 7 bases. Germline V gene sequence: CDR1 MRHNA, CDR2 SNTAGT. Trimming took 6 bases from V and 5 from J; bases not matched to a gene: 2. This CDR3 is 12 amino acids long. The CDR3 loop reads CASSTGEDTQYF. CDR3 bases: TGTGCCAGCAGCACAGGGGAAGATACGCAGTATTTT.

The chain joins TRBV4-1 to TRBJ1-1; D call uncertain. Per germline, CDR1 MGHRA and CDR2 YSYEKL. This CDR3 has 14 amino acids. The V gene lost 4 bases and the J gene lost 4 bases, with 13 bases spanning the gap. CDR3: CASSLDTGSTEAFF. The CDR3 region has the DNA TGCGCCAGCAGCCTAGACACGGGGTCCACTGAAGCTTTCTTT.

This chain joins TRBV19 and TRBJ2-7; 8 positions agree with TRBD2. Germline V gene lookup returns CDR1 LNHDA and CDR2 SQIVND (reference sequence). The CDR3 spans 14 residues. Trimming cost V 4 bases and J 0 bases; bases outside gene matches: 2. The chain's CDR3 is CASSTTSGSYEQYF. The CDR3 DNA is TGTGCCAGTAGTACAACTAGCGGCTCCTACGAGCAGTACTTC.

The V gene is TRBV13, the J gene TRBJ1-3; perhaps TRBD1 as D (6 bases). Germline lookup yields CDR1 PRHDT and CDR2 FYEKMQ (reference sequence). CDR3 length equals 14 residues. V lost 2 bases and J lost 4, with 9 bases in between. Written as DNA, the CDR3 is TGTGCCAGCAGCTTAAGGGGGACAGGAAACACCATATATTTT. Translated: CASSLRGTGNTIYF.

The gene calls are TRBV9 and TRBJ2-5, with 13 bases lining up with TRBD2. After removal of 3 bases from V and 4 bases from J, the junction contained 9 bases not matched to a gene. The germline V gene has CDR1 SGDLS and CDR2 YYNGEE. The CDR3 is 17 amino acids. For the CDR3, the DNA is TGTGCCAGCAGCGACCCATCGGGACTAGCGGGACCAGAGACCCAGTACTTC. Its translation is CASSDPSGLAGPETQYF.

The CDR3 spells CASSQVIYGGRSTGELFF. In nucleotides, the CDR3 is TGCGCCAGCAGCCAAGTAATCTATGGCGGGAGGAGCACCGGGGAGCTGTTTTTT. The chain has TRBV4-3 and TRBJ2-2; 8 nucleotides agree with TRBD2. The V gene end was trimmed by 1 base and the J gene end by 4 bases; junction bases not matched to a gene: 11. The CDR3 spans 18 residues. Germline V CDR1 and CDR2: LGHNA, YSLEER.

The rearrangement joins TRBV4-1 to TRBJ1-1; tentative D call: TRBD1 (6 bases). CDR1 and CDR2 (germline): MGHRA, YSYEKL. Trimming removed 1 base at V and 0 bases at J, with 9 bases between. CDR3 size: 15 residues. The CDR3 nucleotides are TGCGCCAGCAGCCAAGGCAGGGGCATGAACACTGAAGCTTTCTTT. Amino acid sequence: CASSQGRGMNTEAFF.

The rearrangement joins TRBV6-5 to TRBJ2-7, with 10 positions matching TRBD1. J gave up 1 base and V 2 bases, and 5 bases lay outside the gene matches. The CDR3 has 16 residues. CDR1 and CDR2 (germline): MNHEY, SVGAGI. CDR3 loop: CASSYKTGGNSYEQYF. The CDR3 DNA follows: TGTGCCAGCAGTTACAAGACAGGGGGCAATTCCTACGAGCAGTACTTC.

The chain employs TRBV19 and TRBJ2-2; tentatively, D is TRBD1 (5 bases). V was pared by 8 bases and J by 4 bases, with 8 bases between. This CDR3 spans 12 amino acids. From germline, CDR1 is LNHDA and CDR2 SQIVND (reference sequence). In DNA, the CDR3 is TGTGCCAGTTATCAGGGCACCGGGGAGCTGTTTTTT. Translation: CASYQGTGELFF.

The CDR3 sequence is CASSGARLAGTGELFF. CDR3 nucleotide sequence: TGTGCCAGCAGTGGGGCTCGACTAGCGGGAACCGGGGAGCTGTTTTTT. The chain carries TRBV6-1 and TRBJ2-2, with 11 bases aligning to TRBD2. CDR1 MNHNS and CDR2 SASEGT come from the germline V gene. The V gene end was trimmed by 4 bases and the J gene end by 5 bases; junction bases not matched to a gene: 6. The CDR3 has 16 amino acids.

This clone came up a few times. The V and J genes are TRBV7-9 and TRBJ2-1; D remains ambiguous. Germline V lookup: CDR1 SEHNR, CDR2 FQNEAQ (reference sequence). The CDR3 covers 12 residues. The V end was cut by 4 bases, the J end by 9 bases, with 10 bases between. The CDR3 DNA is TGTGCCAGCAGCTCGCTAGAGATTGAGCAGTTCTTC. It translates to CASSSLEIEQFF.

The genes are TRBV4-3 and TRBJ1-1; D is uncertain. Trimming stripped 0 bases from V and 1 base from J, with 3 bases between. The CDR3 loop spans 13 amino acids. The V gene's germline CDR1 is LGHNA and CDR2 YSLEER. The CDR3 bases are TGCGCCAGCAGCCAAGATAGGAACACTGAAGCTTTCTTT. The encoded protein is CASSQDRNTEAFF.

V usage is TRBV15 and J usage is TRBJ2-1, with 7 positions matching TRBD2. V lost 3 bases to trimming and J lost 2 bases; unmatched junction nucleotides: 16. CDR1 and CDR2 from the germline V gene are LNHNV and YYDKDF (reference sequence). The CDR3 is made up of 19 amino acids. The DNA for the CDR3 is TGTGCCACCAGCAGCCCAACGGGGCGGGAGTATAATACCTACAATGAGCAGTTCTTC. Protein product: CATSSPTGREYNTYNEQFF.

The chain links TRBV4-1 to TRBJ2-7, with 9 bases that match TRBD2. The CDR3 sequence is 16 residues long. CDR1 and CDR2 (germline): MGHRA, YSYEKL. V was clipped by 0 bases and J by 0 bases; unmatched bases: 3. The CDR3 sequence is CASSQEYSGSSYEQYF. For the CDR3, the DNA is TGCGCCAGCAGCCAAGAATATAGCGGGAGCTCCTACGAGCAGTACTTC.

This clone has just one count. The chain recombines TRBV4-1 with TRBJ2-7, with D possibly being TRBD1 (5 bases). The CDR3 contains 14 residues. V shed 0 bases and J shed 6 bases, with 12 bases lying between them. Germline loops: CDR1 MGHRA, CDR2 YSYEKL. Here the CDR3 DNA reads TGCGCCAGCAGCCAAGATCAGACAGCTACCGAGCAGTACTTC. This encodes CASSQDQTATEQYF.

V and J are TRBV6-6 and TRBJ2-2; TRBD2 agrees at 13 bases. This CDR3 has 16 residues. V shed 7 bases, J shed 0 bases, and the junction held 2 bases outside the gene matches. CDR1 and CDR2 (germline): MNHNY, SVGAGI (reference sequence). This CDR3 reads CASIGTSGTNTGELFF. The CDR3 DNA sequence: TGTGCCAGCATAGGGACTAGCGGGACGAACACCGGGGAGCTGTTTTTT.

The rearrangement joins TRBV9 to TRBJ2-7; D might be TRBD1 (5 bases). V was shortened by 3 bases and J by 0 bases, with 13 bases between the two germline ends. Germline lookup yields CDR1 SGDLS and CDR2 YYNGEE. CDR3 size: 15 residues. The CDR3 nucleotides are TGTGCCAGCAGCGCCCTTGTCGACAGCTCCTACGAGCAGTACTTC. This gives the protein CASSALVDSSYEQYF.

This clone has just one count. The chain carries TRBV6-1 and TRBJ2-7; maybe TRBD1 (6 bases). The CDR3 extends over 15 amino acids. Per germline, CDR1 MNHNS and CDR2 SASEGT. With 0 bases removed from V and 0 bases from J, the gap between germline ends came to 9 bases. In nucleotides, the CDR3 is TGTGCCAGCAGTGAAGCCCAGGGGCTCTCCTACGAGCAGTACTTC. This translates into CASSEAQGLSYEQYF.

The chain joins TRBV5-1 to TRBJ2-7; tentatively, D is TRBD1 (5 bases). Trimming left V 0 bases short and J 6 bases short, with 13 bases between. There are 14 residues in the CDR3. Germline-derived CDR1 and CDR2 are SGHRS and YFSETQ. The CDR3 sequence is CASSLGQGTTEQYF. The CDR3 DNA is TGCGCCAGCAGCTTGGGGCAGGGAACGACCGAGCAGTACTTC.